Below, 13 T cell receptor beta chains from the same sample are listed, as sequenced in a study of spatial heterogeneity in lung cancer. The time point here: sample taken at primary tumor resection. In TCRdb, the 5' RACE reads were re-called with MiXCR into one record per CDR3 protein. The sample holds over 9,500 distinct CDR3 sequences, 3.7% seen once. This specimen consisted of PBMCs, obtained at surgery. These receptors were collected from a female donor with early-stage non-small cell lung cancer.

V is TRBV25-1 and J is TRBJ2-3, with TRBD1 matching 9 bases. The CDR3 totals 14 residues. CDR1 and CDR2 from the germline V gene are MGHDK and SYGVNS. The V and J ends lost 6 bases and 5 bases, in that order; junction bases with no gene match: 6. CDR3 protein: CASSRTGDKDTQYF. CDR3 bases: TGTGCCAGCAGCAGGACAGGGGACAAAGATACGCAGTATTTT.

The CDR3 sequence is CASSMKAQETQYF. For the CDR3, the DNA is TGTGCCAGTAGTATGAAGGCTCAAGAGACCCAGTACTTC. This rearrangement joins TRBV19 to TRBJ2-5, with D unresolved. Germline-derived CDR1 and CDR2 are LNHDA and SQIVND (reference sequence). The CDR3 is 13 amino acids. The germline V and J ends were trimmed by 3 bases and 2 bases, with 7 bases remaining between them.

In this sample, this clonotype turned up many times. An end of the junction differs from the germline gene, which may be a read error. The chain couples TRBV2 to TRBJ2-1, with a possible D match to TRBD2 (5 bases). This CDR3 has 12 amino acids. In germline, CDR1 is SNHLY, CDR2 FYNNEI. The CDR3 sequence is CASSEAPSGRVF. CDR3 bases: TGTGCCAGCAGTGAAGCGCCCAGCGGTAGGGTCTTC.

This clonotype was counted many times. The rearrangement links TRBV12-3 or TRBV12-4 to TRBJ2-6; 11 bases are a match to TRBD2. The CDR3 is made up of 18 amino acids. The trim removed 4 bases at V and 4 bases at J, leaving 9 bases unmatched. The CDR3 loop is CASSYLGLAGAGANVLTF. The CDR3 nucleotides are TGTGCCAGCAGTTACCTAGGACTAGCGGGCGCCGGGGCCAACGTCCTGACTTTC.

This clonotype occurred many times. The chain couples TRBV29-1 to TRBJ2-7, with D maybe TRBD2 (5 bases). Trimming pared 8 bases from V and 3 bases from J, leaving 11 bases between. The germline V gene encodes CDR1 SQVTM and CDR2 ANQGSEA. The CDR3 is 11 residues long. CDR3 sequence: CSIYEGYEQYF. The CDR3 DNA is TGCAGCATATACGAGGGCTACGAGCAGTACTTC.

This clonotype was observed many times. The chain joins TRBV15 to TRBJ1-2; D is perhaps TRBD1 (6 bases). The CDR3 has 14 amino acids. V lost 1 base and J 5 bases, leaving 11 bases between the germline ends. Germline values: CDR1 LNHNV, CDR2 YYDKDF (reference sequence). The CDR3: CATSRGRGEYGYTF. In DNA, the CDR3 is TGTGCCACCAGCAGAGGCAGGGGCGAGTATGGCTACACCTTC.

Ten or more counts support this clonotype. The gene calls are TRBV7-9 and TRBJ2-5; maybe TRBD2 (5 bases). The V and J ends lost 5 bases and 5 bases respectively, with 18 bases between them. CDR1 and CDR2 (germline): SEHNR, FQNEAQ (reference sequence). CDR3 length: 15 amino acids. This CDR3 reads CASSPGMEDGETQYF. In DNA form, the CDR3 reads TGTGCCAGCAGCCCCGGGATGGAAGACGGGGAGACCCAGTACTTC. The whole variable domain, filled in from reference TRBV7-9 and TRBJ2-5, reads DTGVSQNPRHKITKRGQNVTFRCDPISEHNRLYWYRQTLGQGPEFLTYFQNEAQLEKSRLLSDRFSAERPKGSFSTLEIQRTEQGDSAMYLCASSPGMEDGETQYFGPGTRLLVL.

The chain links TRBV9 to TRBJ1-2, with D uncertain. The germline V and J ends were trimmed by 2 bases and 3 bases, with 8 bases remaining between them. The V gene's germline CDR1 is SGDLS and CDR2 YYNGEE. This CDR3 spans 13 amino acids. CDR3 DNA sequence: TGTGCCAGCAGCGTGGGTGGAGACTATGGCTACACCTTC. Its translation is CASSVGGDYGYTF.

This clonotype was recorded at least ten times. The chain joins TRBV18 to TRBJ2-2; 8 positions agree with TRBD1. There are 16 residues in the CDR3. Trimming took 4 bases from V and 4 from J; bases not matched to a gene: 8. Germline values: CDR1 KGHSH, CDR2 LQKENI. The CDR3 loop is CASSRRQGRVTGELFF. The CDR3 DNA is TGTGCCAGCTCACGCCGACAGGGGAGAGTCACCGGGGAGCTGTTTTTT. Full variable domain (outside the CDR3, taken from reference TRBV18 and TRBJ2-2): NAGVMQNPRHLVRRRGQEARLRCSPMKGHSHVYWYRQLPEEGLKFMVYLQKENIIDESGMPKERFSAEFPKEGPSILRIQQVVRGDSAAYFCASSRRQGRVTGELFFGEGSRLTVL.

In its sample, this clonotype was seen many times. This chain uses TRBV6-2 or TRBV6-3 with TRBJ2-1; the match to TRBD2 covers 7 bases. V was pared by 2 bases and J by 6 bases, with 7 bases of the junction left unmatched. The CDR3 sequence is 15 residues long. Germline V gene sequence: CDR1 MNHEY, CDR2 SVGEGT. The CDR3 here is CASSYIETSRNEQFF. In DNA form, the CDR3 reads TGTGCCAGCAGTTACATCGAGACTAGCCGCAATGAGCAGTTCTTC.

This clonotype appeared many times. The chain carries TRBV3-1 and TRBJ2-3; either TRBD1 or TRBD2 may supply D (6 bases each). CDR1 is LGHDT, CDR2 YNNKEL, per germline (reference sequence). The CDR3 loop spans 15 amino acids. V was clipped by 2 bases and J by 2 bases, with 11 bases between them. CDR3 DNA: TGTGCCAGCAGCCAACGGGGGCCCACCACAGATACGCAGTATTTT. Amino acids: CASSQRGPTTDTQYF.

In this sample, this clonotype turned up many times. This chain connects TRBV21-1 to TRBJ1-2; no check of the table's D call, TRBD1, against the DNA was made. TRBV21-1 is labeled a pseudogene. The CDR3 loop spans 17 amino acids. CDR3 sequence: CASSKDLGDTFQRGYTF. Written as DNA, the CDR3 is TGTGCCAGCAGCAAGGACCTTGGGGACACCTTCCAAAGGGGCTACACCTTC.

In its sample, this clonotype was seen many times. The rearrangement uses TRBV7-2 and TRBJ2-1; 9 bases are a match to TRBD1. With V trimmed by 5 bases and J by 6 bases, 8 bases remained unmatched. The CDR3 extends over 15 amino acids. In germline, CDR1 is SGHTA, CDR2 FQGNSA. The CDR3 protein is CASSPGTGLLNEQFF. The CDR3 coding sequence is TGTGCCAGCAGCCCCGGGACAGGGCTCCTCAATGAGCAGTTCTTC. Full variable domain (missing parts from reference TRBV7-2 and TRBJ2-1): GAGVSQSPSNKVTEKGKDVELRCDPISGHTALYWYRQSLGQGLEFLIYFQGNSAPDKSGLPSDRFSAERTGGSVSTLTIQRTQQEDSAVYLCASSPGTGLLNEQFFGPGTRLTVL.